This TCR beta chain appears in the sequencing data of a study of CD8+CD57+ T cells in acquired aplastic anemia. Study in general: DNA recovered from sorted CD4+ and CD8+ cells had a mean of approximately 3.5 ug.

TCR beta VDJ and CDR3 profiling used genomic DNA as template. From the reads, TCRdb called clonotypes with MiXCR, one entry per CDR3 protein. The sample includes around 180,000 distinct CDR3 sequences, 45% to 60% seen only once; the top ten take approximately 13%. This clonotype has a count of ten or more. Before being chosen for sequencing, patients had shown CD8+CD57+ cell expansion by flow cytometry. The patients, all of them, had severe acquired aplastic anemia. Receipt of therapy had not occurred in any patient by the time of blood sampling. V was trimmed by 1 base and J by 3 bases, leaving 12 bases between them. Germline assignment: CDR1 SGHVS and CDR2 FQNEAQ. The CDR3 totals 15 residues.

This sequence joins TRBV7-8 and TRBJ1-1, with D unresolved. This clonotype was obtained from a human donor with aplastic anemia. The sequenced material came from sorted CD4+, CD8+, or CD8+CD57+ T cells (not recorded which) from PBMCs. The CDR3: CASSLGDQWDTEAFF. In DNA, the CDR3 is TGTGCCAGCAGCTTAGGGGATCAGTGGGACACTGAAGCTTTCTTT.